This T cell receptor (beta chain) is drawn from a study of CD8 T cells in Susac syndrome (dated by TCRdb to about 2019). Study-level background: Repertoire sequencing was used to test whether CD8+ T cell activation and differentiation in Susac syndrome was antigen driven.

Its CDR3 holds 15 amino acids, cysteine through phenylalanine. The read is trimmed to its CDR3 DNA, 45 bases read in frame from base 1. Via the germline V gene, CDR1 is KGHSH and CDR2 LQKENI. V and J lose 3 bases and 1 base, and a span of 7 bases separates them. Peripheral blood CD8+ and CD4+ T cells from healthy donors, Susac syndrome patients and multiple sclerosis patients were profiled by high-throughput TCR beta sequencing. Healthy donors were included as age- and sex-matched controls. Bulk CD8+ and CD4+ T cells were purified magnetically by negative isolation, whereas CD8+ TEMRA cells were enriched by FACS. Blood was drawn into EDTA tubes, processed within 24 hours, and PBMCs were isolated by density gradient centrifugation. PBMCs intended for TCR sequencing were frozen in liquid nitrogen and were later thawed in a 37 degrees C water bath. The sorted or isolated CD4+, CD8+ and CD8+ TEMRA cells reached a purity of at least 90%.

Points the paper makes about the study in general: The study acknowledged that relatively few individuals were included in the TCR sequencing and HLA analysis.

RNA was extracted using the RNeasy kit, and about 0.5 to 1 ug of the RNA was reverse transcribed with random hexamers. The immunoSEQ multiplex PCR assay, covering 54 Vbeta and 13 Jbeta segments, was used to amplify TCR beta CDR3 regions. To correct PCR amplification bias, a synthetic template baseline was used for both primer optimization and computational correction. Concerning the study's data processing: Reads were assigned to V, D and J genes according to IMGT and analyzed in immunoSEQ Analyzer, with only productive sequences retained. Clonality was computed as one minus Shannon entropy normalized by log2 of the number of productive unique sequences. Public and private clones were assessed among the 100 most prevalent clones of each patient and control. Susac-specific clones were defined as absent from healthy and MS cohorts, around 970 published viral clones and other ImmuneACCESS disease sequences. Through fastp at Q25 and MiXCR, TCRdb rebuilt clones from the public reads, retaining in-frame beta chains. Every distinct CDR3 protein forms one entry, paired with its most common genes and DNA. TCRdb's processing, not the authors' own work, is the source of the V and J calls. In all, the sample holds approximately 110,000 distinct CDR3 sequences, and about 95% of those were seen once. The leading ten clones occupy over 0.065% of the sample.

About this clonotype: No cognate antigen has been identified for it. Base qualities were left out, and no much larger clone turns up one base away.

This sequence originates from a human donor in good health. The sequencing sample was made of CD4+ T cells from PBMCs. The V and J segments used are TRBV18 and TRBJ2-6; no D segment can be confidently identified. The DNA is as follows: TGTGCCAGCTCACCGGATGTTTCTGGGGCCAACGTCCTGACTTTC. Its protein reads: CASSPDVSGANVLTF.